The T cell receptor beta chain under discussion was sequenced for a study of blood T cell repertoires in COVID-19. Whole-study context: T cells, B-cell-depleted T cells, or PBMCs supplied cDNA or gDNA.

This CDR3 is built from 13 residues. Trimming took off 3 bases at V and 4 bases at J, with 9 bases between the two ends. Germline CDR1 and CDR2: LNHDA and SQIVND (reference sequence). Original processing notes: Researchers report that nucleated cell counts were estimated from reference gene primer amplification. Sequencing used immunoSEQ multiplex PCR; TCRdb keeps in-frame clones, though not all of them. The DNA gave D and trimming, while V, J and clone size come from that table. The table lists under 250,000 clones, roughly 85% of them singletons. This clone turned up a few times. Material: peripheral blood. The TCR comes from a man aged 18 to 35 with active or convalescent COVID-19. The chain joins TRBV19 to TRBJ1-1; the D gene is possibly TRBD1 (6 bases). The CDR3 sequence is CASSINRATEAFF. The CDR3 DNA sequence: TGTGCCAGTAGTATTAACAGGGCCACTGAAGCTTTCTTT.